The 7 T cell receptor beta chains in this list originate from one sample, sequenced in a study of cytomegalovirus exposure and HLA in healthy donors. Use of 60 Vbeta and 13 Jbeta primers characterized the PCR. The repertoire was sequenced with immunoSEQ multiplex PCR; TCRdb's copy has only in-frame clones and lacks some. The sample carries 150,000 to 200,000 clones, roughly 80% recorded once. What was sequenced was PBMCs. The receptors derive from a male donor in good health and CMV-seronegative.

CDR3 amino acids: CASSYSRREDEQYF. CDR3 bases: TGTGCCAGCAGTTACTCGAGAAGGGAGGACGAGCAGTACTTC. The V call is TRBV6-6, the J call TRBJ2-7; TRBD2 is a possible D gene (6 bases). Germline V lookup: CDR1 MNHNY, CDR2 SVGAGI (reference sequence). The CDR3 has 14 residues. Between the trimmed V and J ends, which lost 0 bases and 5 bases, there was a span of 11 bases.

This chain links TRBV14 with TRBJ2-1; maybe TRBD1 (5 bases). V lost 2 bases, J lost 7 bases, and 15 bases lay in between. CDR3 length: 15 residues. CDR1 is SGHDN, CDR2 FVKESK, per germline. CDR3 loop: CASSQYRSRANEQFF. The CDR3 coding sequence is TGTGCCAGCAGCCAATACAGAAGCAGGGCTAATGAGCAGTTCTTC.

This clone was observed a few times. V and J are TRBV19 and TRBJ2-1; no reliable D call. With 8 bases removed from V and 3 bases from J, the gap between germline ends came to 14 bases. CDR3 length equals 14 residues. Germline CDR1 reads LNHDA; CDR2 reads SQIVND (reference sequence). DNA for the CDR3: TGTGCCAGTGCGCGGCGGAGCGACTACAATGAGCAGTTCTTC. Translation gives CASARRSDYNEQFF.

The chain joins TRBV2 to TRBJ2-5; unclear D gene. From germline, CDR1 is SNHLY and CDR2 FYNNEI. The CDR3 consists of 13 residues. Between the trimmed V and J ends, which lost 6 bases and 0 bases, there was a span of 8 bases. The CDR3 is CASSNMDQETQYF. The DNA for the CDR3 is TGTGCCAGCAGCAACATGGACCAAGAGACCCAGTACTTC.

The gene calls are TRBV28 and TRBJ2-1; 11 nucleotides align to TRBD1. After removal of 6 bases from V and 8 bases from J, the junction contained 6 bases not matched to a gene. This CDR3 has 14 amino acids. CDR1 MDHEN and CDR2 SYDVKM come from the germline V gene. CDR3 bases: TGTGCCAGCAGATGGGGACAGGGGGGCCATGAGCAGTTCTTC. Its translation is CASRWGQGGHEQFF.

The chain uses TRBV27 and TRBJ1-5; 9 positions match TRBD1. CDR3 length: 14 amino acids. CDR1 and CDR2 from the germline V gene are MNHEY and SMNVEV (reference sequence). Unmatched junction bases numbered 7, after V lost 6 bases and J lost 7 bases. CDR3 sequence: CASRIQGAGQPQHF. CDR3 bases: TGTGCCAGCAGAATACAGGGGGCAGGGCAGCCCCAGCATTTT.

This sequence joins TRBV19 and TRBJ2-2; 8 nucleotides match TRBD1. Per germline, CDR1 LNHDA and CDR2 SQIVND (reference sequence). This CDR3 region has 14 residues. The J segment lost 3 bases and the V segment lost 7 bases, leaving 4 bases of the junction unmatched. CDR3 nucleotide sequence: TGTGCCAGTAAGGACAGGGTGGACACCGGGGAGCTGTTTTTT. Translation gives CASKDRVDTGELFF.